This T cell receptor beta chain was found in a study of T-cell reconstitution after alpha-beta-depleted transplantation in children (dated by TCRdb to 2016 to 2017). Background for the entire study: Using TCR repertoire profiling, the study quantitatively followed how T-cell immune reconstitution unfolded in children after TCRalphabeta/CD19-depleted allogeneic hematopoietic cell transplantation.

This clonotype showed up just a few times. The antigen it binds to is not known. No base quality information exists; no much larger clone differs at one position. This specimen's treatment or condition label, per the study, means: allogeneic hematopoietic cell transplantation with graft depleted of TCRalphabeta T cells and CD19 B cells. The children who served as transplant recipients had been given grafts of TCRalphabeta/CD19-depleted allogeneic hematopoietic cells. General conclusions and limits of the study: Apparently early alphabetaT-cell count recovery about two months after transplant reportedly relied on only several hundred rapidly expanded clones derived from non-depleted graft cells. In some patients, the high TCRbeta diversity seen at day 60 was put down to recipient T cells and intrathymic progenitors that had survived conditioning. Over the following months the frequencies of hyperexpanded clones went down, and after one year T-cell counts and TCRbeta diversity were mostly credited to newly produced T cells.

CDR1 and CDR2 were assigned from the germline V gene as SGHRS and YFSETQ. V and J are truncated by 0 bases and 7 bases respectively, leaving an intervening sequence of 16 bases. From the cysteine up to the phenylalanine, the CDR3 has a length of 16 residues. Only the CDR3 DNA is retained, 48 bases long and in frame from the first base. Receptors were amplified or captured by PCR. Reads for this sample came from an Illumina HiSeq 2500. Molecular barcoding was employed in the preparation of TCR libraries, with unique molecular identifiers being used to normalize TCRbeta repertoire quantification. Starting from the raw public reads, TCRdb applied fastp trimming at Q25, assembled clones with MiXCR and retained in-frame beta chains. Each CDR3 protein gets just one entry, which takes the most common genes and DNA from the rows behind it. This sample has 700,000 to 950,000 distinct CDR3 sequences in its table, and approximately 15% of those were observed once. Approximately 5% of the sample rests with the top ten.

The clonotype comes from a male patient between 5 and 17 years old who had a stem cell transplant for acute lymphoblastic leukemia, so the T cells may come from the graft donor. The rearrangement joined TRBV5-1 to TRBJ2-2; matching of 6 bases hints at TRBD1 as the D gene. Specimen: PBMCs, mostly from graft donor cells, collected 360 days after TCRalphabeta/CD19-depleted stem cell transplant. The nucleotide sequence is given as TGCGCCAGCAGCTTGGCGTCCGTGGGGGCCGGCGGGGAGCTGTTTTTT. It translates to CASSLASVGAGGELFF.